These 27 T cell receptor beta chains were sequenced from one sample in a study of T cell changes during pregnancy in multiple sclerosis. TCRdb's table, derived via immunoSEQ multiplex PCR, lists solely in-frame clones and lacks some. This table has more than 55,000 clones, roughly 93% appearing once. This sample comprised peripheral blood, obtained in the second trimester of pregnancy. These receptors were collected from a female donor with multiple sclerosis, enrolled in a pregnancy study.

This chain joins TRBV15 and TRBJ2-1, with TRBD2 matching 9 bases. This CDR3 spans 20 amino acids. The V gene end was trimmed by 8 bases and the J gene end by 0 bases; junction bases not matched to a gene: 20. Germline assignment: CDR1 LNHNV and CDR2 YYDKDF (reference sequence). The CDR3 DNA reads TGTGCCACCCGACGCCGAATAAGCGGGGGGCTTTCGAGCTCCTACAATGAGCAGTTCTTC. Translating gives CATRRRISGGLSSSYNEQFF.

J is TRBJ2-3 and V is TRBV30; TRBD2 aligns across 13 bases. The germline gives CDR1 GTSNPN, CDR2 SVGIG (reference sequence). J gave up 6 bases and V 4 bases, and 7 bases lay outside the gene matches. The CDR3 is made up of 15 amino acids. CDR3 coding DNA: TGTGCCTGGAACCCGGGACTAGCGGGGTTGGATACGCAGTATTTT. Its protein product is CAWNPGLAGLDTQYF.

The chain recombines TRBV6-5 with TRBJ1-1; 8 bases are a match to TRBD1. The CDR3 is made up of 14 amino acids. Trimming removed 5 bases from V and 12 bases from J; junction bases left unmatched: 14. CDR1 MNHEY and CDR2 SVGAGI come from the germline V gene. CDR3 region: CASSPPRGQGETFF. Here the CDR3 DNA reads TGTGCCAGCAGTCCACCCAGAGGACAGGGCGAGACTTTCTTT.

The DNA of the CDR3 is TGTGCCATCCGGACTGAGAACTACGAGCAGTACTTC. This sequence encodes CAIRTENYEQYF. The chain combines TRBV7-2 with TRBJ2-7; D might be TRBD2 (5 bases). CDR1 is SGHTA and CDR2 is FQGNSA in the germline V gene. CDR3 length: 12 amino acids. Trimming left V 10 bases short and J 3 bases short, with 13 bases between.

CDR3 region: CASTAPHHPAAGTRYYEQYF. DNA for the CDR3: TGTGCCAGCACCGCGCCCCATCATCCGGCGGCTGGGACTAGATACTACGAGCAGTACTTC. This sequence joins TRBV2 and TRBJ2-7; 8 bases are shared with TRBD2. CDR3 size: 20 residues. Germline V gene lookup returns CDR1 SNHLY and CDR2 FYNNEI. J was trimmed by 3 bases and V by 7 bases; bases with no gene match: 26. Combining the CDR3 with reference TRBV2 and TRBJ2-7 gives the whole variable domain EPEVTQTPSHQVTQMGQEVILRCVPISNHLYFYWYRQILGQKVEFLVSFYNNEISEKSEIFDDQFSVERPDGSNFTLKIRSTKLEDSAMYFCASTAPHHPAAGTRYYEQYFGPGTRLTVT.

The genes are TRBV2 and TRBJ1-5, with 9 bases matching TRBD1. Germline-derived CDR1 and CDR2 are SNHLY and FYNNEI. The V segment lost 4 bases and the J segment 0 bases; nucleotides outside the gene matches: 10. The CDR3 spans 18 residues. CDR3 DNA sequence: TGTGCCAGCAGTGCCATTTTTGGGACAGGGAATAGCAATCAGCCCCAGCATTTT. Amino acid sequence: CASSAIFGTGNSNQPQHF.

The CDR3 loop reads CASSLGLAGAYEQYF. The CDR3 DNA sequence: TGTGCCAGCAGCTTGGGACTAGCGGGGGCTTACGAGCAGTACTTC. The chain joins TRBV5-4 to TRBJ2-7; 12 positions agree with TRBD2. The CDR3 is 15 residues long. V lost 0 bases, J lost 4 bases, and 2 bases stayed unmatched. The germline V gene has CDR1 SGHNT and CDR2 YYREEE (reference sequence).

The chain links TRBV7-9 to TRBJ2-2, with 9 bases fitting TRBD2. From germline, CDR1 is SEHNR and CDR2 FQNEAQ (reference sequence). This CDR3 has 16 amino acids. V lost 6 bases, J lost 5 bases, and 10 bases stayed unmatched. The CDR3 spells CASSRRRGGRTGELFF. In DNA, the CDR3 is TGTGCCAGCAGTCGTAGGCGGGGGGGCCGGACCGGGGAGCTGTTTTTT. Together with reference TRBV7-9 and TRBJ2-2, the CDR3 gives the full variable domain: DTGVSQNPRHKITKRGQNVTFRCDPISEHNRLYWYRQTLGQGPEFLTYFQNEAQLEKSRLLSDRFSAERPKGSFSTLEIQRTEQGDSAMYLCASSRRRGGRTGELFFGEGSRLTVL.

This chain links TRBV5-6 with TRBJ1-2; D is possibly TRBD1 (6 bases). Trimming took off 3 bases at V and 7 bases at J, with 13 bases between the two ends. Germline loops: CDR1 SGHDT, CDR2 YYEEEE. This CDR3 has 13 amino acids. Here the CDR3 reads CASSSSGAGGYTF. CDR3 sequence (DNA): TGTGCCAGCAGCTCTTCAGGGGCTGGTGGCTACACCTTC. Full variable domain (missing parts from reference TRBV5-6 and TRBJ1-2): DAGVTQSPTHLIKTRGQQVTLRCSPKSGHDTVSWYQQALGQGPQFIFQYYEEEERQRGNFPDRFSGHQFPNYSSELNVNALLLGDSALYLCASSSSGAGGYTFGSGTRLTVV.

About this clone: The same CDR3 also results from other DNA sequences found in this sample. CDR3 in DNA: TGTGCCAGTAGTATTACCGGTAGCAATCAGCCCCAGCATTTT. Its protein is CASSITGSNQPQHF. V is TRBV19 and J is TRBJ1-5; D not certain. Trimming stripped 3 bases from V and 0 bases from J, with 6 bases between. Per germline, CDR1 LNHDA and CDR2 SQIVND (reference sequence). The CDR3 sequence is 14 residues long.

The J gene is TRBJ2-3, the V gene TRBV6-1, with D hard to call. CDR3 length equals 16 residues. Between the trimmed V and J ends, which lost 0 bases and 5 bases, there was a span of 15 bases. Per the germline V gene, CDR1 is MNHNS and CDR2 is SASEGT. The CDR3 spells CASSEARMGVGDTQYF. CDR3 nucleotides: TGTGCCAGCAGTGAAGCCCGCATGGGCGTTGGAGATACGCAGTATTTT.

V usage is TRBV7-8 and J usage is TRBJ1-1; D remains ambiguous. Trimming took 4 bases from V and 1 from J, leaving 7 bases between them. The CDR3 covers 13 residues. The germline V gene encodes CDR1 SGHVS and CDR2 FQNEAQ. The CDR3 loop reads CASSSRQNTEAFF. CDR3 coding DNA: TGTGCCAGCAGCTCCAGACAGAACACTGAAGCTTTCTTT. Variable domain in full (rest from reference TRBV7-8 and TRBJ1-1): GAGVSQSPRYKVAKRGQDVALRCDPISGHVSLFWYQQALGQGPEFLTYFQNEAQLDKSGLPSDRFFAERPEGSVSTLKIQRTQQEDSAVYLCASSSRQNTEAFFGQGTRLTVV.

The chain couples TRBV4-3 to TRBJ2-7; D uncertain. This CDR3 contains 15 residues. CDR1 is LGHNA, CDR2 YSLEER, per germline. V dropped 1 base and J dropped 2 bases, with 12 bases sitting between them. CDR3 loop: CASSQGLTETYEQYF. The CDR3 DNA reads TGCGCCAGCAGCCAAGGCCTTACAGAGACCTACGAGCAGTACTTC.

The rearrangement uses TRBV7-9 and TRBJ2-5; 7 bases line up with TRBD1. This CDR3 is built from 14 residues. Trimming removed 2 bases from V and 2 bases from J; junction bases left unmatched: 2. Germline loops: CDR1 SEHNR, CDR2 FQNEAQ (reference sequence). The CDR3, as DNA: TGTGCCAGCAGCTTAAAGACAGGGCAAGAGACCCAGTACTTC. As protein: CASSLKTGQETQYF.

The chain combines TRBV10-3 with TRBJ1-6; a weak D match, TRBD1 (6 bases). Deletions cut 10 bases from V and 3 bases from J, with 10 bases between. The CDR3 is 13 amino acids. The germline CDR1 and CDR2 sequences are ENHRY and SYGVKD. In DNA, the CDR3 is TGTGCCACCCTCAGGGGCTATAATTCACCCCTCCACTTT. The encoded protein is CATLRGYNSPLHF.

This rearrangement joins TRBV5-1 to TRBJ2-3; 7 bases are shared with TRBD1. V was clipped by 1 base and J by 2 bases; unmatched bases: 7. In germline, CDR1 is SGHRS, CDR2 YFSETQ. The CDR3 is 16 residues long. The CDR3 bases are TGCGCCAGCAGCTTGTCCGCCAGGGGGATCACAGATACGCAGTATTTT. It translates to CASSLSARGITDTQYF.

The V gene is TRBV9, the J gene TRBJ2-2, with unresolved D. CDR1 and CDR2 from the germline V gene are SGDLS and YYNGEE. Trimming left V 6 bases short and J 7 bases short, with 13 bases between. The CDR3 is 13 amino acids. CDR3: CASTRSGSGELFF. The CDR3 DNA sequence: TGTGCCAGCACGAGGTCCGGTAGCGGGGAGCTGTTTTTT.

The chain carries TRBV28 and TRBJ2-3; 9 bases are shared with TRBD2. The CDR3 sequence is 12 residues long. Germline lookup yields CDR1 MDHEN and CDR2 SYDVKM. The J segment lost 9 bases and the V segment lost 7 bases, leaving 5 bases of the junction unmatched. CDR3 bases: TGTGCCAGCAAAGTGGCGGGAGGGACGCAGTATTTT. As protein: CASKVAGGTQYF.

J is TRBJ1-1 and V is TRBV5-4; 10 positions agree with TRBD1. The CDR3 spans 16 residues. Germline loops: CDR1 SGHNT, CDR2 YYREEE (reference sequence). After removal of 4 bases from V and 3 bases from J, the junction contained 9 bases not matched to a gene. In nucleotides, the CDR3 is TGTGCCAGCAGCCGGACAGGGGGGCTGTGGGACACTGAAGCTTTCTTT. Translated, it gives CASSRTGGLWDTEAFF.

V gene TRBV11-2 combines with J gene TRBJ2-7, with D perhaps matching TRBD1 (5 bases). This CDR3 is built from 14 residues. Germline V gene sequence: CDR1 SGHAT, CDR2 FQNNGV. Deletions cut 4 bases from V and 7 bases from J, with 17 bases between. This CDR3 reads CASSSPDRPWEQYF. The CDR3 nucleotides read TGTGCCAGCAGCTCACCCGACAGACCCTGGGAGCAGTACTTC.

V is TRBV27 and J is TRBJ2-1, with TRBD2 identical over 8 bases. The germline V gene encodes CDR1 MNHEY and CDR2 SMNVEV (reference sequence). The trim removed 6 bases at V and 1 base at J, leaving 5 bases unmatched. The CDR3 consists of 15 residues. In DNA form, the CDR3 reads TGTGCCAGCAGCCAGCGGGGGCCTTCCTACAATGAGCAGTTCTTC. Translation gives CASSQRGPSYNEQFF.

J is TRBJ1-5 and V is TRBV30; TRBD1 matches at 7 bases. Germline V gene data show CDR1 as GTSNPN and CDR2 as SVGIG (reference sequence). J was trimmed by 15 bases and V by 3 bases; bases with no gene match: 14. The CDR3 sequence is 13 residues long. CDR3 sequence reads: CAWSYSQGGPGHF. The DNA of the CDR3 is TGTGCCTGGAGCTATTCCCAAGGGGGCCCGGGGCATTTT. Based on the CDR3 plus reference TRBV30 and TRBJ1-5, the full variable domain is SQTIHQWPATLVQPVGSPLSLECTVEGTSNPNLYWYRQAAGRGLQLLFYSVGIGQISSEVPQNLSASRPQDRQFILSSKKLLLSDSGFYLCAWSYSQGGPGHFGDGTRLSIL.

The rearrangement links TRBV7-9 to TRBJ1-2, with a tentative D call TRBD1 (6 bases). The CDR3 is made up of 16 amino acids. Germline V gene sequence: CDR1 SEHNR, CDR2 FQNEAQ (reference sequence). V was clipped by 1 base and J by 4 bases, with 16 bases between them. The CDR3 DNA reads as TGTGCCAGCAGCTTAGTCTTTCAGGGGCCCCGCTATGGCTACACCTTC. Its protein is CASSLVFQGPRYGYTF. The complete variable domain, with remaining parts taken from reference TRBV7-9 and TRBJ1-2, reads DTGVSQNPRHKITKRGQNVTFRCDPISEHNRLYWYRQTLGQGPEFLTYFQNEAQLEKSRLLSDRFSAERPKGSFSTLEIQRTEQGDSAMYLCASSLVFQGPRYGYTFGSGTRLTVV.

This chain connects TRBV29-1 to TRBJ2-3; 11 nucleotides agree with TRBD2. The CDR3 covers 16 residues. The germline CDR1 and CDR2 sequences are SQVTM and ANQGSEA. The V and J ends lost 6 bases and 2 bases, in that order; junction bases with no gene match: 10. The CDR3, as DNA: TGCAGCGTCGAACCTGGGACTAGCGGCCCCACAGATACGCAGTATTTT. It encodes CSVEPGTSGPTDTQYF.

The chain combines TRBV2 with TRBJ2-5, with D possibly being TRBD1 (7 bases). The germline V and J ends were trimmed by 1 base and 9 bases, with 12 bases remaining between them. Germline V lookup: CDR1 SNHLY, CDR2 FYNNEI. This CDR3 comprises 13 residues. CDR3 nucleotides: TGTGCCAGCAGTGAAGGACAGGGACTCGCCCAGTACTTC. Protein product: CASSEGQGLAQYF.

This clone showed up just once. The chain links TRBV10-3 to TRBJ2-3; D is possibly TRBD1 (5 bases). V was cut by 7 bases and J by 2 bases, with 10 bases left in between. Germline assignment: CDR1 ENHRY and CDR2 SYGVKD. The length of the CDR3 is 13 residues. CDR3 bases: TGTGCCATCATGACAGACCCCACAGATACGCAGTATTTT. Protein product: CAIMTDPTDTQYF.

The gene calls are TRBV30 and TRBJ1-6, with 9 nucleotides matching TRBD1. Germline V CDR1 and CDR2: GTSNPN, SVGIG (reference sequence). CDR3 length equals 14 residues. V gave up 0 bases and J gave up 9 bases; unmatched junction bases: 3. CDR3 loop: CAWSVLGQGSPLHF. The CDR3 bases are TGTGCCTGGAGTGTACTGGGACAGGGTTCACCCCTCCACTTT. The complete variable domain, with remaining parts taken from reference TRBV30 and TRBJ1-6, reads SQTIHQWPATLVQPVGSPLSLECTVEGTSNPNLYWYRQAAGRGLQLLFYSVGIGQISSEVPQNLSASRPQDRQFILSSKKLLLSDSGFYLCAWSVLGQGSPLHFGNGTRLTVT.